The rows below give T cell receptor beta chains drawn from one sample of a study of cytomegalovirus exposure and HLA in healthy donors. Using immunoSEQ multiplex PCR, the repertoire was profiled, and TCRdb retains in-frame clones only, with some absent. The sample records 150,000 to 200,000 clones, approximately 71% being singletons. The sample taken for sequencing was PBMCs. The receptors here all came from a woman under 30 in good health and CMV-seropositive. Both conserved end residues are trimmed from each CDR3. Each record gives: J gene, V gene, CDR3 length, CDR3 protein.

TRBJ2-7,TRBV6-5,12,ASSYSRQPNEQY
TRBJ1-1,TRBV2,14,ASSDLRRGRNTEAF
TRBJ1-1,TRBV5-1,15,ASSLGKFWQGNTEAF
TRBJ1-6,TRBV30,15,AWSVRQLISYNSPLH
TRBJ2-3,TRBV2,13,ASSVRREGTDTQY
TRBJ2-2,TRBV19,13,ASSIVVAVTGELF
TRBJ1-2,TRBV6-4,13,ASSEDWGQSYGYT
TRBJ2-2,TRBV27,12,ASSWGQGTGELF
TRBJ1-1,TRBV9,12,ASSLTGRGTEAF
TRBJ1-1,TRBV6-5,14,ASSYSSSGGDTEAF
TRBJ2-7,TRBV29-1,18,SALRPGPLQSWASGGEQY
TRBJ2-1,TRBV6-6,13,ATYKAASAHNEQF
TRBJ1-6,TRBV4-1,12,ASSLDRGVPPLH
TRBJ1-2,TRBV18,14,ASSAVGGVPAYGYT
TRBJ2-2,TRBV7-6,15,ASSPVKGQFRTGELF
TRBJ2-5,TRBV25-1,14,ASSERERGGLETQY
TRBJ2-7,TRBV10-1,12,ASSESAGGDEQY
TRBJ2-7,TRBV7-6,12,ASSFGTGTYEQY
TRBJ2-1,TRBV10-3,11,AISEYLFHEQF
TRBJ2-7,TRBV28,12,ASSFSTGGYEQY
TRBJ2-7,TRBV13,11,ASSSTGYYEQY
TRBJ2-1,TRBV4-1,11,ASSWDRGNEQF
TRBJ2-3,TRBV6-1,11,ASSLTGPDTQY
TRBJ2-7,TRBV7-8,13,ASSSWTSGGYEQY